The 25 T cell receptor beta chains presented below share a single source sample, sequenced in a study of cytomegalovirus exposure and HLA in healthy donors. Primers: 60 Vbeta forward and 13 Jbeta reverse. Data came from immunoSEQ multiplex PCR; TCRdb stores just in-frame clones and leaves some out. The table shows roughly 120,000 clones, with around three quarters occurring only once. Sequenced material: PBMCs. These receptors were collected from a man younger than 40 in good health and CMV-seropositive.

A remark on this clone: This sample also contains other DNA sequences that code for the same CDR3. This rearrangement joins TRBV5-1 to TRBJ1-1; a weak D match, TRBD1 (6 bases). With 4 bases removed from V and 0 bases from J, the gap between germline ends came to 10 bases. This CDR3 comprises 14 residues. The germline V gene encodes CDR1 SGHRS and CDR2 YFSETQ. The CDR3 bases are TGCGCCAGCAGCCTGGACAGTCTGAACACTGAAGCTTTCTTT. This translates into CASSLDSLNTEAFF.

The table lists this clone with a count of one. This chain uses TRBV7-6 with TRBJ2-1; weak D call: TRBD2 (7 bases). The CDR3 is 13 residues long. Per the germline V gene, CDR1 is SGHVS and CDR2 is FNYEAQ. Trimming shortened V by 3 bases and J by 6 bases, and 9 bases separated the two germline ends. The CDR3 DNA reads TGTGCCAGCAGCTTTCGGGGGGCCAATGAGCAGTTCTTC. Protein product: CASSFRGANEQFF.

The genes are TRBV6-1 and TRBJ2-5, with a possible D match to TRBD1 (5 bases). The J call could be wrong; TRBJ2-7 is a better fit for the DNA end. Germline CDR1 reads MNHNS; CDR2 reads SASEGT. This CDR3 has 13 residues. The CDR3 coding sequence is TGTGCCAGCAGTGTAGACAGTACCTACGAGCAGTACTTC. Amino acids: CASSVDSTYEQYF.

This chain uses TRBV11-3 with TRBJ1-3; 7 positions agree with TRBD1. There are 15 residues in the CDR3. Trimming took 3 bases from V and 2 from J; bases not matched to a gene: 4. CDR1 SGHNT and CDR2 YENEEA come from the germline V gene. The CDR3 loop is CASSLGDRPGNTIYF. Here the CDR3 DNA reads TGTGCCAGCAGCTTGGGGGACAGACCTGGAAACACCATATATTTT.

A few counts support this clone. The CDR3 coding sequence is TGCGCCAGCAGCCAAGAGGGAGACCCCACAGATACGCAGTATTTT. Protein product: CASSQEGDPTDTQYF. The rearrangement links TRBV4-1 to TRBJ2-3; a possible D gene is TRBD2 (5 bases). There are 15 residues in the CDR3. Germline CDR1 and CDR2: MGHRA and YSYEKL. V shed 0 bases and J shed 2 bases, with 9 bases lying between them.

The table lists this clone with a count of one. The genes are TRBV21-1 and TRBJ2-7; TRBD1, as called in the table, went unchecked against the DNA. TRBV21-1 is a documented pseudogene. The CDR3 extends over 15 amino acids. The CDR3 DNA is TGTGCCAGCAGCATTGCCGCCACAGGGGTCTACGAGCAGTACTTC. This codes for CASSIAATGVYEQYF.

The rearrangement links TRBV4-2 to TRBJ2-7; 11 nucleotides match TRBD1. CDR3 length equals 16 residues. V lost 3 bases to trimming and J lost 5 bases; unmatched junction nucleotides: 9. Germline CDR1 and CDR2: LGHNA and YNFKEQ. The CDR3 sequence is CASSQRWDRGIHEQYF. The CDR3 DNA is TGTGCCAGCAGCCAGAGGTGGGACAGGGGGATCCACGAGCAGTACTTC.

The chain has TRBV6-5 and TRBJ2-5; D ambiguous. Germline V lookup: CDR1 MNHEY, CDR2 SVGAGI. The V end was cut by 0 bases, the J end by 2 bases, with 7 bases between. The CDR3 contains 14 residues. CDR3 coding DNA: TGTGCCAGCAGTTACTCGGCACAGCAAGAGACCCAGTACTTC. Translation gives CASSYSAQQETQYF.

This clone showed up just a few times. In nucleotides, the CDR3 is TGTGCCTCGCAGCCTATAGCGGGGGGAACAGATACGCAGTATTTT. It codes for CASQPIAGGTDTQYF. V usage is TRBV27 and J usage is TRBJ2-3, with TRBD2 matching over 10 bases. The CDR3 runs 15 residues. The junction had 11 bases not matched to a gene; V was cut back by 11 bases and J by 3 bases. The germline CDR1 and CDR2 sequences are MNHEY and SMNVEV (reference sequence).

CDR3 sequence: CASRTDSNTEAFF. The CDR3 nucleotides read TGTGCCAGTAGGACGGACTCCAACACTGAAGCTTTCTTT. The chain is built from TRBV19 and TRBJ1-1, with unresolved D. Germline V lookup: CDR1 LNHDA, CDR2 SQIVND (reference sequence). This CDR3 contains 13 residues. Trimming cost V 6 bases and J 2 bases, with 10 bases left between them.

This clone was seen a single time. The V gene is TRBV2, the J gene TRBJ1-5; TRBD1 might be the D (5 bases). Trimming shortened V by 3 bases and J by 3 bases, and 18 bases separated the two germline ends. This CDR3 is 17 amino acids long. The germline CDR1 and CDR2 sequences are SNHLY and FYNNEI. The chain's CDR3 is CASSDWLGPGYNQPQHF. As DNA, the CDR3 is TGTGCCAGCAGTGACTGGTTGGGGCCGGGTTACAATCAGCCCCAGCATTTT.

The chain recombines TRBV19 with TRBJ1-3; D might be TRBD1 (5 bases). Germline V gives CDR1 LNHDA, CDR2 SQIVND (reference sequence). V lost 8 bases to trimming and J lost 2 bases, with 19 bases between them. This CDR3 contains 16 residues. This CDR3 is CASRNAPTGAGNTIYF. As DNA, the CDR3 is TGTGCCAGTCGAAATGCCCCGACGGGGGCTGGAAACACCATATATTTT.

The genes are TRBV11-2 and TRBJ1-2; D uncertain. Trimming left V 2 bases short and J 3 bases short, with 10 bases between. Germline V gene data show CDR1 as SGHAT and CDR2 as FQNNGV. The CDR3 loop spans 14 amino acids. CDR3 in amino acids: CASSLNYGDYGYTF. DNA of the CDR3: TGTGCCAGCAGCTTAAACTACGGGGACTATGGCTACACCTTC. Filled out from reference TRBV11-2 and TRBJ1-2, the complete variable domain reads EAGVAQSPRYKIIEKRQSVAFWCNPISGHATLYWYQQILGQGPKLLIQFQNNGVVDDSQLPKDRFSAERLKGVDSTLKIQPAKLEDSAVYLCASSLNYGDYGYTFGSGTRLTVV.

The chain combines TRBV27 with TRBJ2-2; D perhaps matches TRBD2 (5 bases). The CDR3 consists of 16 residues. Trimming left V 6 bases short and J 0 bases short, with 14 bases between. Germline CDR1 MNHEY, CDR2 SMNVEV (reference sequence). Here the CDR3 reads CASSPSTGTNTGELFF. Here the CDR3 DNA reads TGTGCCAGCAGCCCCTCGACGGGGACGAACACCGGGGAGCTGTTTTTT.

This clone has more than one count but fewer than ten. V gene TRBV5-6 combines with J gene TRBJ2-3; TRBD2 matches 11 bases. CDR1 and CDR2 from the germline V gene are SGHDT and YYEEEE. J gave up 4 bases and V 4 bases, and 5 bases lay outside the gene matches. This CDR3 spans 15 amino acids. CDR3: CASSPGTSGSDTQYF. In nucleotides, the CDR3 is TGTGCCAGCAGCCCAGGGACTAGCGGATCAGATACGCAGTATTTT. Combining the CDR3 with reference TRBV5-6 and TRBJ2-3 gives the whole variable domain DAGVTQSPTHLIKTRGQQVTLRCSPKSGHDTVSWYQQALGQGPQFIFQYYEEEERQRGNFPDRFSGHQFPNYSSELNVNALLLGDSALYLCASSPGTSGSDTQYFGPGTRLTVL.

The chain employs TRBV28 and TRBJ2-1, with 8 bases lining up with TRBD2. The junction had 12 bases not matched to a gene; V was cut back by 5 bases and J by 6 bases. The CDR3 sequence is 16 residues long. CDR1 MDHEN and CDR2 SYDVKM come from the germline V gene. For the CDR3, the DNA is TGTGCCAGCAGTCTCCTCTTTCGGGGGGGGACCAATGAGCAGTTCTTC. As protein: CASSLLFRGGTNEQFF.

This chain links TRBV4-1 with TRBJ2-5; 8 nucleotides line up with TRBD1. The J call could be wrong; TRBJ2-7 is a better fit for the DNA end. CDR3 length: 14 amino acids. The germline gives CDR1 MGHRA, CDR2 YSYEKL. The DNA of the CDR3 is TGCGCCAGCAGCCGGGGACAGGAGGGCTACGAGCAGTACTTC. Encoded protein: CASSRGQEGYEQYF.

This clone was seen once. V is TRBV11-2 and J is TRBJ2-3, with TRBD2 identical over 10 bases. After removal of 1 base from V and 4 bases from J, the junction contained 5 bases not matched to a gene. The CDR3 totals 16 residues. Germline V gene lookup returns CDR1 SGHAT and CDR2 FQNNGV. Here the CDR3 DNA reads TGTGCCAGCAGCTTAGGAGAGCGGGGGGGCCCAGATACGCAGTATTTT. It encodes CASSLGERGGPDTQYF.

This clone has only a few counts. The rearrangement links TRBV29-1 to TRBJ1-1; 7 bases line up with TRBD1. The CDR3 totals 14 residues. CDR1 is SQVTM and CDR2 is ANQGSEA in the germline V gene. V was clipped by 1 base and J by 4 bases; unmatched bases: 6. CDR3 protein: CSVEVSYRGTEAFF. CDR3 nucleotides: TGCAGCGTTGAAGTATCTTACAGGGGCACTGAAGCTTTCTTT. The whole variable domain, remainder taken from reference TRBV29-1 and TRBJ1-1, is SAVISQKPSRDICQRGTSLTIQCQVDSQVTMMFWYRQQPGQSLTLIATANQGSEATYESGFVIDKFPISRPNLTFSTLTVSNMSPEDSSIYLCSVEVSYRGTEAFFGQGTRLTVV.

V usage is TRBV19 and J usage is TRBJ2-5, with TRBD2 as a possible D gene (6 bases). This CDR3 comprises 14 residues. CDR1 and CDR2 from the germline V gene are LNHDA and SQIVND (reference sequence). The V and J ends lost 5 bases and 5 bases respectively, with 15 bases between them. The CDR3 DNA reads TGTGCCAGTAGTCGTGATAGCGGACGGGAGACCCAGTACTTC. This codes for CASSRDSGRETQYF.

This clone was seen only once. The V call is TRBV4-2, the J call TRBJ1-6; 7 bases line up with TRBD1. The germline gives CDR1 LGHNA, CDR2 YNFKEQ. The CDR3 consists of 14 residues. The junction had 0 bases not matched to a gene; V was cut back by 0 bases and J by 7 bases. The CDR3 loop is CASSQETGNSPLHF. CDR3 bases: TGTGCCAGCAGCCAAGAGACAGGGAATTCACCCCTCCACTTT.

The rearrangement links TRBV4-2 to TRBJ2-3; 10 bases align to TRBD2. Unmatched junction bases numbered 4, after V lost 3 bases and J lost 1 base. This CDR3 is built from 16 residues. Germline V gene data show CDR1 as LGHNA and CDR2 as YNFKEQ. The CDR3 nucleotides read TGTGCCAGCAGCCACCTAGCGGGAGACGGCACAGATACGCAGTATTTT. Its protein is CASSHLAGDGTDTQYF.

Comments on this clone: This same CDR3 is encoded by further DNA sequences in the sample. In DNA form, the CDR3 reads TGTGCCAGCAGCTTGAGAGGGACTGAAGCTTTCTTT. Amino acids: CASSLRGTEAFF. The chain uses TRBV7-9 and TRBJ1-1; D uncertain. The CDR3 has 12 amino acids. Germline CDR1 SEHNR, CDR2 FQNEAQ (reference sequence). With 3 bases removed from V and 5 bases from J, the gap between germline ends came to 7 bases.

J is TRBJ2-1 and V is TRBV7-3; D remains ambiguous. V lost 4 bases, J lost 9 bases, and 7 bases lay in between. This CDR3 has 11 residues. Germline CDR1 is SGHTA and CDR2 is FQGTGA. Here the CDR3 reads CASSSSSEQFF. CDR3 bases: TGTGCCAGCAGCTCCTCGAGTGAGCAGTTCTTC.

This clone occurred a few times. The rearrangement joins TRBV28 to TRBJ1-2; 7 bases match TRBD1. Germline values: CDR1 MDHEN, CDR2 SYDVKM. Trimming cost V 4 bases and J 4 bases; bases outside gene matches: 3. This CDR3 has 13 residues. In DNA form, the CDR3 reads TGTGCCAGCAGTTCGGGACAGCTCTATGGCTACACCTTC. Its protein is CASSSGQLYGYTF.